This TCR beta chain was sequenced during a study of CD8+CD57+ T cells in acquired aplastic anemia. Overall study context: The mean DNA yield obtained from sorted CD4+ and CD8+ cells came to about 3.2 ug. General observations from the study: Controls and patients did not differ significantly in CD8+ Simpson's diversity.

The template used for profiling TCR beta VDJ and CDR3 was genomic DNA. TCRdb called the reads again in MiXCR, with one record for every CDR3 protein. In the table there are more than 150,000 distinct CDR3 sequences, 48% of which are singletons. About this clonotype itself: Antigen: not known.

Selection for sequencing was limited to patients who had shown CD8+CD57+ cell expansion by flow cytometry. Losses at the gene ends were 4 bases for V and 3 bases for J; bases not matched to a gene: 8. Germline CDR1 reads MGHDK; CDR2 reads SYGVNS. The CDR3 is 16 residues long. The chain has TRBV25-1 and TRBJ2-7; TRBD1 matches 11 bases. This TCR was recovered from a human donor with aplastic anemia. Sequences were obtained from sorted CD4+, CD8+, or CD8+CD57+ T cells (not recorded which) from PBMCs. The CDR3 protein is CASSAKAGQGVYEQYF. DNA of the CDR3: TGTGCCAGCAGTGCGAAAGCGGGACAGGGGGTCTACGAGCAGTACTTC.